A selection of T cell receptor beta chains follows, all from one sample in a study of T cells in Graves' hyperthyroidism and ophthalmopathy. Via MiXCR, TCRdb re-called the multiplex PCR reads, giving one row per CDR3 protein. In the table there are roughly 560,000 distinct CDR3 sequences, about 14% of which are singletons. The sequencing input was blood. The receptor source for this set is a woman between 35 and 50 years old with Graves' ophthalmopathy. Each CDR3 is given with its conserved first and last residue. D genes are given only for firm matches. Expanded clones are given a class, and other clones once, few, many or no size at all.

v_call: TRBV6-1; d_call: TRBD1; j_call: TRBJ1-5; clone_size: few; cdr3_aa: CASSAGDSSSMSQHF; cdr3_nt: TGTGCCAGCAGCGCCGGGGACAGCAGCTCTATGTCCCAGCATTTT
v_call: TRBV4-3; d_call: NA; j_call: TRBJ1-1; clone_size: many; cdr3_aa: CASMGFDFEDTEAFF; cdr3_nt: TGCGCCAGCATGGGGTTTGATTTCGAGGACACTGAAGCTTTCTTT
v_call: TRBV28; d_call: TRBD1; j_call: TRBJ2-7; clone_size: many; cdr3_aa: CASSNRQGSYGQYF; cdr3_nt: TGTGCCAGCAGTAACCGACAGGGTAGCTACGGGCAGTACTTC
v_call: TRBV20-1; d_call: NA; j_call: TRBJ1-1; clone_size: many; cdr3_aa: CSARDRNSNTEAFF; cdr3_nt: TGCAGTGCTAGAGATCGTAACAGTAACACTGAAGCTTTCTTT
v_call: TRBV11-2; d_call: NA; j_call: TRBJ1-2; clone_size: many; cdr3_aa: CASSLETDATNYGYTF; cdr3_nt: TGTGCCAGCAGCTTGGAGACAGACGCCACTAACTATGGCTACACCTTC
v_call: TRBV7-9; d_call: NA; j_call: TRBJ2-5; clone_size: few; cdr3_aa: CASSPYLSGETQYF; cdr3_nt: TGTGCCAGCAGCCCCTACTTGTCCGGGGAGACCCAGTACTTC
v_call: TRBV9; d_call: NA; j_call: TRBJ2-4; clone_size: many; cdr3_aa: CASSVGQRGGPAKNIQYF; cdr3_nt: TGTGCCAGCAGCGTAGGACAGAGGGGGGGTCCAGCCAAAAACATTCAGTACTTC
v_call: TRBV27; d_call: TRBD2; j_call: TRBJ2-7; clone_size: NA; cdr3_aa: CASMVRGASYEQYF; cdr3_nt: TGTGCCAGCATGGTGCGGGGGGCCTCCTACGAGCAGTACTTC
v_call: TRBV30; d_call: TRBD1; j_call: TRBJ1-2; clone_size: many; cdr3_aa: CAWSGPGQRGTF; cdr3_nt: TGTGCCTGGAGTGGTCCGGGACAGAGAGGCACCTTC
v_call: TRBV7-8; d_call: TRBD2; j_call: TRBJ2-7; clone_size: few; cdr3_aa: CASSLELGRGYEQYF; cdr3_nt: TGTGCCAGCAGCTTAGAATTGGGGCGGGGGTACGAGCAGTACTTC
v_call: TRBV15; d_call: NA; j_call: TRBJ1-1; clone_size: many; cdr3_aa: CATSREELTEAFF; cdr3_nt: TGTGCCACCAGCAGAGAGGAATTGACTGAAGCTTTCTTT
v_call: TRBV28; d_call: TRBD1; j_call: TRBJ2-7; clone_size: many; cdr3_aa: CASSTGTGYEQYF; cdr3_nt: TGTGCCAGCAGCACCGGGACAGGCTACGAGCAGTACTTC
v_call: TRBV9; d_call: NA; j_call: TRBJ2-5; clone_size: many; cdr3_aa: CASSVGPTGTQYF; cdr3_nt: TGTGCCAGCAGCGTAGGCCCCACTGGGACCCAGTACTTC
v_call: TRBV12-3/TRBV12-4; d_call: NA; j_call: TRBJ1-2; clone_size: many; cdr3_aa: CASSLAGADYTF; cdr3_nt: TGTGCCAGCAGTTTAGCCGGGGCCGACTACACCTTC
v_call: TRBV4-1; d_call: NA; j_call: TRBJ2-4; clone_size: NA; cdr3_aa: CASSLRQSSELAKNIQYF; cdr3_nt: TGCGCCAGCAGCCTTCGACAGTCTTCTGAACTAGCCAAAAACATTCAGTACTTC
v_call: TRBV10-3; d_call: NA; j_call: TRBJ2-7; clone_size: many; cdr3_aa: CAISEPGRDSSYEQYF; cdr3_nt: TGTGCCATCAGTGAGCCAGGGCGTGACAGTTCCTACGAGCAGTACTTC
v_call: TRBV20-1; d_call: TRBD1; j_call: TRBJ1-5; clone_size: NA; cdr3_aa: CSATPGQVLLQPQHF; cdr3_nt: TGCAGTGCCACCCCGGGACAGGTCCTTCTTCAGCCCCAGCATTTT
v_call: TRBV6-1; d_call: NA; j_call: TRBJ2-2; clone_size: many; cdr3_aa: CASSVTTGNTGELFF; cdr3_nt: TGTGCCAGCAGTGTTACTACAGGGAACACCGGGGAGCTGTTTTTT
v_call: TRBV27; d_call: NA; j_call: TRBJ2-5; clone_size: few; cdr3_aa: CASGRSSTGETQYF; cdr3_nt: TGTGCCAGCGGGAGATCCTCGACAGGAGAGACCCAGTACTTC
v_call: TRBV5-5; d_call: NA; j_call: TRBJ2-3; clone_size: few; cdr3_aa: CASSLDGPRADTQYF; cdr3_nt: TGTGCCAGCAGCTTGGACGGACCCCGGGCAGATACGCAGTATTTT
v_call: TRBV27; d_call: TRBD2; j_call: TRBJ2-7; clone_size: NA; cdr3_aa: CASSLEGGRAGEQYF; cdr3_nt: TGTGCCAGCAGTTTAGAAGGCGGGAGGGCGGGCGAGCAGTACTTC
v_call: TRBV28; d_call: NA; j_call: TRBJ2-7; clone_size: NA; cdr3_aa: CASSSPSGPSYEQYF; cdr3_nt: TGTGCCAGCAGCTCCCCCAGCGGACCCTCCTACGAGCAGTACTTC
v_call: TRBV29-1; d_call: TRBD1; j_call: TRBJ1-2; clone_size: many; cdr3_aa: CSVVRQGAGYGYTF; cdr3_nt: TGCAGCGTTGTTCGACAGGGGGCCGGCTATGGCTACACCTTC
v_call: TRBV7-2; d_call: TRBD1; j_call: TRBJ1-3; clone_size: NA; cdr3_aa: CASSNFRTWDRPSSGNTIYF; cdr3_nt: TGTGCCAGCAGCAATTTTCGCACGTGGGACAGGCCCAGCTCTGGAAACACCATATATTTT
v_call: TRBV28; d_call: TRBD1; j_call: TRBJ2-7; clone_size: many; cdr3_aa: CASSSPVTGEISYEQYF; cdr3_nt: TGTGCCAGCAGTTCCCCCGTGACAGGGGAAATCAGCTACGAGCAGTACTTC
v_call: TRBV19; d_call: NA; j_call: TRBJ2-7; clone_size: NA; cdr3_aa: CASSGGGVGYEQCF; cdr3_nt: TGTGCCAGTAGCGGCGGGGGCGTCGGCTACGAGCAGTGCTTC
v_call: TRBV28; d_call: NA; j_call: TRBJ2-5; clone_size: many; cdr3_aa: CASSDPLQRGVRETQYF; cdr3_nt: TGTGCCAGCAGTGACCCTCTCCAGAGGGGTGTACGGGAGACCCAGTACTTC
v_call: TRBV6-2/TRBV6-3; d_call: NA; j_call: TRBJ2-7; clone_size: many; cdr3_aa: CASTPYMAGKNEQYF; cdr3_nt: TGTGCCAGCACCCCTTATATGGCCGGGAAGAACGAGCAGTACTTC
v_call: TRBV11-2; d_call: TRBD2; j_call: TRBJ2-7; clone_size: NA; cdr3_aa: CASSRLLAGGAYEQYF; cdr3_nt: TGTGCCAGCAGCCGACTACTAGCGGGGGGAGCCTACGAGCAGTACTTC
v_call: TRBV27; d_call: NA; j_call: TRBJ1-5; clone_size: many; cdr3_aa: CASARGGEYNQPQHF; cdr3_nt: TGTGCCAGCGCTCGGGGAGGGGAGTACAATCAGCCCCAGCATTTT
v_call: TRBV7-9; d_call: NA; j_call: TRBJ1-1; clone_size: few; cdr3_aa: CASSILQGVNTEAFF; cdr3_nt: TGTGCCAGCAGCATCTTACAGGGTGTGAACACTGAAGCTTTCTTT
v_call: TRBV27; d_call: NA; j_call: TRBJ1-1; clone_size: many; cdr3_aa: CASSLEQGNTEAFF; cdr3_nt: TGTGCCAGCAGTTTAGAACAGGGCAACACTGAAGCTTTCTTT
v_call: TRBV6-5; d_call: TRBD1; j_call: TRBJ1-1; clone_size: many; cdr3_aa: CASRTGFGEAFF; cdr3_nt: TGTGCCAGCAGGACAGGGTTTGGTGAAGCTTTCTTT
v_call: TRBV2; d_call: TRBD1; j_call: TRBJ2-7; clone_size: few; cdr3_aa: CASGQGFRYEQYF; cdr3_nt: TGTGCCAGCGGACAGGGGTTTCGCTACGAGCAGTACTTC
v_call: TRBV27; d_call: NA; j_call: TRBJ1-1; clone_size: many; cdr3_aa: CASSVRYSQVGRGTEAFF; cdr3_nt: TGTGCCAGCAGTGTACGGTATTCACAGGTGGGGCGGGGCACTGAAGCTTTCTTT
v_call: TRBV28; d_call: NA; j_call: TRBJ1-1; clone_size: many; cdr3_aa: CASSLTDAGTEAFF; cdr3_nt: TGTGCCAGCAGTTTAACGGACGCTGGGACTGAAGCTTTCTTT
v_call: TRBV4-1; d_call: NA; j_call: TRBJ1-2; clone_size: NA; cdr3_aa: CASSQSTGELFGYTF; cdr3_nt: TGCGCCAGCAGCCAATCCACAGGCGAGCTCTTTGGCTACACCTTC
v_call: TRBV7-2; d_call: NA; j_call: TRBJ2-4; clone_size: NA; cdr3_aa: CASSPKRWGGKDIQYF; cdr3_nt: TGTGCCAGCAGCCCCAAACGTTGGGGGGGCAAGGACATTCAGTACTTC
v_call: TRBV11-2; d_call: NA; j_call: TRBJ1-1; clone_size: many; cdr3_aa: CASSLDLGNTEAFF; cdr3_nt: TGTGCCAGCAGCTTAGATCTGGGGAACACTGAAGCTTTCTTT
v_call: TRBV28; d_call: NA; j_call: TRBJ1-5; clone_size: many; cdr3_aa: CASSLTSAPYSNQPQHF; cdr3_nt: TGTGCCAGCAGTTTAACGTCGGCACCCTATAGCAATCAGCCCCAGCATTTT